The clone carrying this T cell receptor beta chain was observed many times. Antigen specificity is unknown. This entry belongs to a study of T cells in Graves' hyperthyroidism and ophthalmopathy. Germline V gene sequence: CDR1 GTSNPN, CDR2 SVGIG (reference sequence). This CDR3 contains 14 residues. V was trimmed by 4 bases and J by 4 bases, leaving 16 bases between them. Regarding the study as a whole: Model predictions of ophthalmopathy came a median around 7.1 months before onset.

What was amplified from RNA transcripts were TCR beta CDR3 regions. First-round RT-PCR of the TCR CDR3 relied on the HTBI primer set. TCRdb ran MiXCR on the multiplex PCR reads and lists one entry per CDR3 protein. Of 700,000 or so distinct CDR3 sequences listed, more than 12% are singletons. The chain carries TRBV30 and TRBJ2-5, with TRBD1 as a possible D gene (8 bases). The clonotype originates from a woman aged 45-60 years with Graves' ophthalmopathy. The material sequenced was blood. CDR3 bases: TGTGCCTGGATTGACAGGGGAGGGGGAGAGACCCAGTACTTC. Translation: CAWIDRGGGETQYF.